Shown below are 24 T cell receptor beta chains from a single sample sequenced in a study of blood T cell repertoires in COVID-19. Some clones are missing from TCRdb's copy, which holds only in-frame ones; the method was immunoSEQ multiplex PCR. The sample includes about 160,000 clones, around 89% seen only once; the top ten take around 7%. Input material: PBMCs or T cells enriched from blood (not recorded which). These receptors were taken from a woman in her fifties or sixties who had recovered from COVID-19.

The chain is built from TRBV11-2 and TRBJ1-2; a weak D match, TRBD1 (5 bases). From germline, CDR1 is SGHAT and CDR2 FQNNGV. This CDR3 has 16 amino acids. Trimming removed 5 bases from V and 4 bases from J, with 20 bases in between. The CDR3 nucleotides are TGTGCCAGCAGCCTTACCGACAGCCCACCCCCCTATGGCTACACCTTC. Its translation: CASSLTDSPPPYGYTF.

The chain employs TRBV3-1 (or the pseudogene TRBV3-2) and TRBJ1-6; the D is unclear. Germline V gives CDR1 LGHDT, CDR2 YNNKEL (reference sequence). The CDR3 loop spans 18 amino acids. The ends were cut back, 0 bases at V and 0 bases at J, with 12 bases in the middle. The CDR3 here is CASSQEEPVLSYNSPLHF. For the CDR3, the DNA is TGTGCCAGCAGCCAAGAAGAGCCCGTGCTCTCCTATAATTCACCCCTCCACTTT.

This chain uses TRBV19 with TRBJ1-2, with a tentative D call TRBD1 (6 bases). V was trimmed by 6 bases and J by 4 bases, leaving 12 bases between them. The CDR3 sequence is 13 residues long. Germline assignment: CDR1 LNHDA and CDR2 SQIVND (reference sequence). The CDR3 is CASRYRDLYGYTF. In DNA form, the CDR3 reads TGTGCCAGTAGGTACAGGGACCTCTATGGCTACACCTTC.

The rearrangement uses TRBV10-3 and TRBJ1-1; TRBD1 matches at 8 bases. V was clipped by 2 bases and J by 5 bases; unmatched bases: 4. The CDR3 sequence is 14 residues long. CDR1 and CDR2 from the germline V gene are ENHRY and SYGVKD. CDR3 DNA: TGTGCCATCAGTGAGGCCCGGGACAGGACTGAAGCTTTCTTT. This translates into CAISEARDRTEAFF.

This chain uses TRBV19 with TRBJ1-2; no firm D call. Germline CDR1 is LNHDA and CDR2 is SQIVND (reference sequence). The V gene lost 2 bases and the J gene lost 3 bases, with 7 bases spanning the gap. The CDR3 runs 13 residues. CDR3 region: CASSINADYGYTF. The CDR3 nucleotides are TGTGCCAGTAGTATAAACGCAGACTATGGCTACACCTTC.

The chain couples TRBV30 to TRBJ1-6; unclear D gene. CDR1 is GTSNPN and CDR2 is SVGIG in the germline V gene (reference sequence). The CDR3 runs to 15 residues. The V end was cut by 4 bases, the J end by 0 bases, with 10 bases between. This CDR3 reads CAWTPHSSYNSPLHF. The CDR3 coding sequence is TGTGCCTGGACACCCCATAGCTCCTATAATTCACCCCTCCACTTT. Complete variable domain (other parts from reference TRBV30 and TRBJ1-6): SQTIHQWPATLVQPVGSPLSLECTVEGTSNPNLYWYRQAAGRGLQLLFYSVGIGQISSEVPQNLSASRPQDRQFILSSKKLLLSDSGFYLCAWTPHSSYNSPLHFGNGTRLTVT.

Only a few counts were recorded for this clone. The V call is TRBV19, the J call TRBJ1-1; 9 bases are a match to TRBD1. Germline-derived CDR1 and CDR2 are LNHDA and SQIVND (reference sequence). CDR3 size: 14 residues. V gave up 8 bases and J gave up 1 base; unmatched junction bases: 5. DNA for the CDR3: TGTGCCAGTGTCTGGGGACAGGGGAACACTGAAGCTTTCTTT. Residues: CASVWGQGNTEAFF.

The chain has TRBV6-9 and TRBJ1-6, with D possibly TRBD1 on 6 matching bases. V was clipped by 11 bases and J by 3 bases, with 11 bases between them. Germline V lookup: CDR1 MNHGY, CDR2 SVAAGI. The CDR3 length is 13 residues. CDR3 DNA: TGTGCCGGGGGCCAGTACTATAATTCACCCCTCCACTTT. It encodes CAGGQYYNSPLHF.

This chain links TRBV9 with TRBJ2-1; 9 positions match TRBD2. Germline trimming cut 3 bases from V and 6 bases from J; bases unmatched to any gene: 13. This CDR3 is built from 17 residues. The germline V gene encodes CDR1 SGDLS and CDR2 YYNGEE. The CDR3 protein is CASSGRVLSGGVNEQFF. The CDR3 DNA is TGTGCCAGCAGCGGAAGAGTGCTTAGCGGGGGTGTCAATGAGCAGTTCTTC.

The V call is TRBV9, the J call TRBJ2-3; a possible D gene is TRBD1 (6 bases). The V end lost 4 bases, the J end lost 2 bases, and 20 bases lay between the germline ends. Per the germline V gene, CDR1 is SGDLS and CDR2 is YYNGEE. CDR3 size: 17 residues. The CDR3 spells CASSSQHPTGITDTQYF. The CDR3 region has the DNA TGTGCCAGCAGCTCCCAGCACCCGACAGGAATCACAGATACGCAGTATTTT. Based on the CDR3 plus reference TRBV9 and TRBJ2-3, the full variable domain is DSGVTQTPKHLITATGQRVTLRCSPRSGDLSVYWYQQSLDQGLQFLIQYYNGEERAKGNILERFSAQQFPDLHSELNLSSLELGDSALYFCASSSQHPTGITDTQYFGPGTRLTVL.

The chain links TRBV28 to TRBJ2-5, with 11 nucleotides matching TRBD2. V trimming: 5 bases; J trimming: 2 bases; junction bases outside the gene matches: 1. The CDR3 extends over 14 amino acids. Per the germline V gene, CDR1 is MDHEN and CDR2 is SYDVKM. CDR3 protein: CASSPSGGQETQYF. The DNA of the CDR3 is TGTGCCAGCAGTCCTAGCGGGGGGCAAGAGACCCAGTACTTC.

This chain uses TRBV2 with TRBJ2-2; TRBD2 matches 7 bases. The trim removed 8 bases at V and 1 base at J, leaving 10 bases unmatched. This CDR3 spans 16 amino acids. CDR1 SNHLY and CDR2 FYNNEI come from the germline V gene. CDR3 nucleotide sequence: TGTGCCAGCTGGTATGGGACGGGGGGGAACACCGGGGAGCTGTTTTTT. It is translated as CASWYGTGGNTGELFF.

The chain recombines TRBV19 with TRBJ2-7; 7 bases align to TRBD1. The CDR3 sequence is 16 residues long. The junction had 13 bases not matched to a gene; V was cut back by 2 bases and J by 6 bases. The germline V gene encodes CDR1 LNHDA and CDR2 SQIVND (reference sequence). The chain's CDR3 is CASSIPSNRGPLEQYF. DNA for the CDR3: TGTGCCAGTAGTATACCCTCCAACAGGGGCCCCCTCGAGCAGTACTTC.

This rearrangement joins TRBV5-4 to TRBJ1-6, with 7 bases that match TRBD1. Trimming cost V 4 bases and J 9 bases; bases outside gene matches: 10. This CDR3 region has 15 residues. CDR1 is SGHNT and CDR2 is YYREEE in the germline V gene (reference sequence). The CDR3 region has the DNA TGTGCCAGCAGCGTCCGACAGGGTCCAGGTTCACCCCTCCACTTT. It is translated as CASSVRQGPGSPLHF.

This clone was counted once. The chain couples TRBV19 to TRBJ1-1; 7 bases match TRBD1. Germline CDR1 reads LNHDA; CDR2 reads SQIVND (reference sequence). The CDR3 is made up of 14 amino acids. J gave up 5 bases and V 5 bases, and 8 bases lay outside the gene matches. CDR3 residues: CASSFGTEVTEAFF. CDR3 coding DNA: TGTGCCAGTAGTTTCGGGACAGAGGTTACTGAAGCTTTCTTT.

This rearrangement joins TRBV5-8 to TRBJ1-2, with 9 bases aligning to TRBD1. CDR3 length: 13 amino acids. In germline, CDR1 is SGHTS, CDR2 YDEGEE. The ends lost 7 bases at V and 5 bases at J; junction bases unmatched: 6. CDR3 amino acids: CASRDRAGYGYTF. In DNA, the CDR3 is TGTGCCAGCCGGGACAGGGCAGGGTATGGCTACACCTTC.

In its sample, this clone was seen many times. The chain employs TRBV4-1 and TRBJ2-3; D may be TRBD1 (6 bases). Per the germline V gene, CDR1 is MGHRA and CDR2 is YSYEKL. The CDR3 is made up of 16 amino acids. V dropped 0 bases and J dropped 1 base, with 11 bases sitting between them. The CDR3 sequence is CASSQEWGQGTDTQYF. In DNA form, the CDR3 reads TGCGCCAGCAGCCAAGAGTGGGGGCAGGGCACAGATACGCAGTATTTT.

The V gene is TRBV19, the J gene TRBJ2-5; the match to TRBD1 covers 11 bases. CDR3 length: 16 residues. V gave up 3 bases and J gave up 1 base; unmatched junction bases: 4. Germline loops: CDR1 LNHDA, CDR2 SQIVND (reference sequence). The CDR3 loop is CASSMVGQGVQETQYF. The CDR3 DNA sequence: TGTGCCAGTAGTATGGTGGGACAGGGGGTCCAAGAGACCCAGTACTTC.

The gene calls are TRBV11-3 and TRBJ2-5, with a weak D call TRBD1 (5 bases). Germline CDR1 is SGHNT and CDR2 is YENEEA. V was cut by 2 bases and J by 1 base, with 14 bases left in between. The CDR3 has 16 residues. The CDR3 region is CASSLRQMQGQETQYF. CDR3 bases: TGTGCCAGCAGCTTAAGACAAATGCAGGGCCAAGAGACCCAGTACTTC.

The chain is built from TRBV7-2 and TRBJ2-2; D is possibly TRBD1 (6 bases). CDR1 is SGHTA and CDR2 is FQGNSA in the germline V gene. The CDR3 totals 15 residues. V dropped 2 bases and J dropped 5 bases, with 12 bases sitting between them. The DNA for the CDR3 is TGTGCCAGCAGCTTATTGGCACAGGGAACCGGGGAGCTGTTTTTT. Translation gives CASSLLAQGTGELFF.

The chain recombines TRBV6-5 with TRBJ2-2, with 7 bases identical to TRBD1. V was pared by 6 bases and J by 0 bases, with 1 base of the junction left unmatched. From germline, CDR1 is MNHEY and CDR2 SVGAGI. The CDR3 extends over 14 amino acids. Here the CDR3 reads CASRGQSNTGELFF. The CDR3 DNA reads TGTGCCAGCAGGGGACAGTCGAACACCGGGGAGCTGTTTTTT.

This clone came up a few times. The chain joins TRBV5-4 to TRBJ1-6; D possibly corresponds to TRBD1 (6 bases). V was shortened by 2 bases and J by 6 bases, with 12 bases between the two germline ends. The CDR3 loop spans 15 amino acids. Germline V lookup: CDR1 SGHNT, CDR2 YYREEE (reference sequence). The CDR3 DNA follows: TGTGCCAGCAGCTTTGCAGGGGCGGGTAATTCACCCCTCCACTTT. This encodes CASSFAGAGNSPLHF.

This clone was recorded a few times. The J gene is TRBJ2-5, the V gene TRBV3-1 (or the pseudogene TRBV3-2), with D perhaps TRBD2 (6 bases). Germline V lookup: CDR1 LGHDT, CDR2 YNNKEL (reference sequence). This CDR3 has 15 amino acids. V was shortened by 1 base and J by 1 base, with 10 bases between the two germline ends. CDR3 protein: CASSQAGLPQETQYF. CDR3 nucleotides: TGTGCCAGCAGCCAAGCTGGACTACCCCAAGAGACCCAGTACTTC.

J is TRBJ2-1 and V is TRBV9; 9 bases align to TRBD2. Germline CDR1 SGDLS, CDR2 YYNGEE. J was trimmed by 5 bases and V by 2 bases; bases with no gene match: 8. CDR3 length: 16 amino acids. In DNA form, the CDR3 reads TGTGCCAGCAGCGTCTCTGGCGGGGGGGCGGACAATGAGCAGTTCTTC. Protein sequence: CASSVSGGGADNEQFF.